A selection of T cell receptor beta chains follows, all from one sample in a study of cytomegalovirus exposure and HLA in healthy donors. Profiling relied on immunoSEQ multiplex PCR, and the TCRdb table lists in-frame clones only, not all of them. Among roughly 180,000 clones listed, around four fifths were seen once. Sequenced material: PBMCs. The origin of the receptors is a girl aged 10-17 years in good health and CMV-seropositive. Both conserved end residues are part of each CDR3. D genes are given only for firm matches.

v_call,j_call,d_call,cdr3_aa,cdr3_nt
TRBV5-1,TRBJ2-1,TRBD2,CASSLGLTSGATTYNEQFF,TGCGCCAGCAGCTTAGGACTGACTAGCGGTGCTACCACCTACAATGAGCAGTTCTTC
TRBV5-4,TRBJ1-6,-,CASSLNRAPLHF,TGTGCCAGCAGCTTGAATCGGGCACCCCTCCACTTT
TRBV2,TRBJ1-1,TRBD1,CASTGQDPEAFF,TGTGCCAGCACCGGACAGGATCCTGAAGCTTTCTTT
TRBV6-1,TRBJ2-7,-,CASSEVEAGQSYEQYF,TGTGCCAGCAGTGAAGTCGAGGCGGGGCAGTCCTACGAGCAGTACTTC
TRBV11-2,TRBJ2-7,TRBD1,CASSATGVRGEQYF,TGTGCCAGCAGCGCGACAGGGGTGCGAGGCGAGCAGTACTTC
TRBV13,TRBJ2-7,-,CASSPSPYEQYF,TGTGCCAGCAGCCCAAGCCCCTACGAGCAGTACTTC
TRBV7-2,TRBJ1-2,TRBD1,CASSSAGTGTRYYGYTF,TGTGCCAGCAGCTCCGCCGGGACAGGGACCCGATATTATGGCTACACCTTC
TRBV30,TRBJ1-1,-,CAWSQGLRSNTEAFF,TGTGCCTGGAGTCAGGGACTCCGAAGTAACACTGAAGCTTTCTTT
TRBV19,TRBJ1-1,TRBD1,CASKRQGDTEAFF,TGTGCCAGTAAAAGACAGGGAGACACTGAAGCTTTCTTT
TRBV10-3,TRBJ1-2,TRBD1,CAIKTRTGYGYTF,TGTGCCATCAAGACCAGGACAGGCTATGGCTACACCTTC
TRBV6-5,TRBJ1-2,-,CASSSSRGYGYTF,TGTGCCAGCAGTTCCTCTAGGGGCTATGGCTACACCTTC
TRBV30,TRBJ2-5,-,CAWSRTQETQYF,TGTGCCTGGAGTAGGACACAAGAGACCCAGTACTTC
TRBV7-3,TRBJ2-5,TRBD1,CASSLGNRGETQYF,TGTGCCAGCAGCTTGGGCAACAGGGGGGAGACCCAGTACTTC